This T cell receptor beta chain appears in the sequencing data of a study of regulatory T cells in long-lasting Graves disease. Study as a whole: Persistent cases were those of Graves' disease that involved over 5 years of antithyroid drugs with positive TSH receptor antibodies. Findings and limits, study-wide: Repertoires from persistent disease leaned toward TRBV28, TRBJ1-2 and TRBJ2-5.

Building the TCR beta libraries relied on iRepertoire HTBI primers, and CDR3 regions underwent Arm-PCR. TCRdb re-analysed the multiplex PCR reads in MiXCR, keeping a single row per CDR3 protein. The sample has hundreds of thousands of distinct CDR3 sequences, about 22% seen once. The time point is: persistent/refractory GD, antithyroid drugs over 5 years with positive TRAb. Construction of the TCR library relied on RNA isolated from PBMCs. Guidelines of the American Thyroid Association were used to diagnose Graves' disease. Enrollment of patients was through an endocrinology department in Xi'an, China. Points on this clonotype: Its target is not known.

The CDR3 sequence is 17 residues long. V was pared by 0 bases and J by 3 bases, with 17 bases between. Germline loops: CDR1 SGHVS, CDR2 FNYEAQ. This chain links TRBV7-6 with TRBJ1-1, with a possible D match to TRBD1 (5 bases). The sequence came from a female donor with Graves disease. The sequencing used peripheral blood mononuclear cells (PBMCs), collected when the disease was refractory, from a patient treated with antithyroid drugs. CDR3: CASSLAPAGTGDTEAFF. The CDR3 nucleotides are TGTGCCAGCAGCTTAGCCCCAGCGGGAACGGGGGACACTGAAGCTTTCTTT.